This record looks at one TCR beta chain sequence and its context. Its cognate antigen is unknown. This sample was taken from a study of cytomegalovirus exposure and HLA in healthy donors. Trimming cost V 2 bases and J 1 base, with 24 bases left between them. From germline, CDR1 is SGHDT and CDR2 YYEEEE. CDR3 length equals 19 residues. The PCR contained 60 Vbeta and 13 Jbeta primers. Sequencing was performed with immunoSEQ multiplex PCR; in TCRdb, only in-frame clones are kept and a portion is missing. The table lists about 130,000 clones, 83% of them singletons. Study-wide findings and caveats: About 87% or about 30% of the time was how often most TCR beta V segments were productive, according to an earlier analysis.

The chain links TRBV5-6 to TRBJ1-1; a weak D match, TRBD1 (6 bases). This receptor was obtained from a girl aged 2-10 years in good health and CMV-seronegative. Material: PBMCs. CDR3 nucleotide sequence: TGTGCCAGCAGCTTTGTTAGGGGGTATCTCCGAAAACAGAACACTGAAGCTTTCTTT. It yields the protein CASSFVRGYLRKQNTEAFF. Looking up the rest from reference TRBV5-6 and TRBJ1-1 gives the full variable domain: DAGVTQSPTHLIKTRGQQVTLRCSPKSGHDTVSWYQQALGQGPQFIFQYYEEEERQRGNFPDRFSGHQFPNYSSELNVNALLLGDSALYLCASSFVRGYLRKQNTEAFFGQGTRLTVV.